This is a list of T cell receptor beta chains from one sample in a study of blood T cell dynamics during melanoma immunotherapy. The method was immunoSEQ multiplex PCR; TCRdb's version includes in-frame clones alone and lacks a portion of them. The sample has 15,000 or so clones; approximately 90% are singletons. Sequences were derived from blood, sampled from a patient treated with checkpoint blockade. The receptors originated from a human donor with melanoma. Each CDR3 is given with its conserved first and last residue. The D gene is left open where the match is weak. Clone size, where shown, is once, few, many, or a class for clones that have expanded.

V	J	size	D	CDR3	DNA
TRBV19	TRBJ1-5	-	-	CASSSMEGSYSNQPQHF	TGTGCCAGTAGTAGCATGGAGGGGTCATATAGCAATCAGCCCCAGCATTTT
TRBV7-8	TRBJ1-5	-	-	CASCFGGRNSNQPQHF	TGTGCCTCGTGCTTCGGTGGAAGGAATAGCAATCAGCCCCAGCATTTT
TRBV11-3	TRBJ2-1	-	-	CASSLDRGGLFF	TGTGCCAGCAGCTTAGATAGGGGGGGTTTGTTCTTC
TRBV7-2	TRBJ1-1	-	-	CASSGSRGVGTEAFF	TGTGCCAGCAGCGGTAGTAGGGGGGTAGGCACTGAAGCTTTCTTT
TRBV5-4	TRBJ1-5	once	-	CASSFDSNQPQHF	TGTGCCAGCAGCTTTGATAGCAATCAGCCCCAGCATTTT
TRBV10-3	TRBJ2-3	-	TRBD2	CAISDLGGGRTDTQYF	TGTGCCATCAGTGACCTCGGGGGGGGGCGCACAGATACGCAGTATTTT
TRBV14	TRBJ2-2	-	TRBD1	CASSQDTGTVNTGELFF	TGTGCCAGCAGCCAAGACACCGGGACAGTAAACACCGGGGAGCTGTTTTTT
TRBV6-6	TRBJ2-7	-	TRBD2	CASSYTGGSSYEQYF	TGTGCCAGCAGTTACACGGGAGGGAGCTCCTACGAGCAGTACTTC
TRBV5-4	TRBJ1-6	-	TRBD1	CAQGQGDNSPLHF	TGTGCCCAAGGACAGGGCGACAATTCACCCCTCCACTTT
TRBV5-4	TRBJ2-5	-	-	CASSFVGQETQYF	TGTGCCAGCAGCTTTGTAGGGCAAGAGACCCAGTACTTC
TRBV19	TRBJ2-3	-	TRBD2	CASKDKAGSTDTQYF	TGTGCCAGTAAAGATAAAGCGGGGAGCACAGATACGCAGTATTTT
TRBV5-1	TRBJ2-2	-	TRBD1	CASSIRDRGRGTGELFF	TGCGCCAGCAGCATCCGGGACAGGGGGCGCGGCACCGGGGAGCTGTTTTTT
TRBV14	TRBJ2-5	-	-	CASSQSTGRQETQYF	TGTGCCAGCAGCCAATCGACGGGGCGCCAAGAGACCCAGTACTTC
TRBV11-3	TRBJ2-7	-	-	CASSLGPSDEQYF	TGTGCCAGCAGCTTGGGACCGTCCGACGAGCAGTACTTC
TRBV6-5	TRBJ1-1	-	-	CASRQNTEAFF	TGTGCCAGCAGGCAAAACACTGAAGCTTTCTTT
TRBV19	TRBJ2-7	-	-	CASSMRSYEQYF	TGTGCCAGTAGTATGCGTTCCTACGAGCAGTACTTC
TRBV10-1	TRBJ2-3	-	TRBD2	CASSRTSGGCTDTQYF	TGCGCCAGCAGTAGGACTAGCGGGGGATGCACAGATACGCAGTATTTT
TRBV19	TRBJ1-1	-	TRBD1	CASSTGQGYTEAFF	TGTGCCAGTAGTACGGGACAGGGGTACACTGAAGCTTTCTTT
TRBV7-2	TRBJ1-5	-	TRBD1	CASSRRQGAYSNQPQHF	TGTGCCAGCAGTCGTAGACAGGGAGCTTATAGCAATCAGCCCCAGCATTTT
TRBV9	TRBJ1-2	-	-	CASSLRPAGEGYGYTF	TGTGCCAGCAGCCTCCGGCCGGCAGGGGAAGGGTATGGCTACACCTTC
TRBV13	TRBJ2-5	-	-	CASSRTEKGFQETQYF	TGTGCCAGCAGCCGGACAGAAAAAGGCTTCCAAGAGACCCAGTACTTC
TRBV6-5	TRBJ1-2	-	TRBD1	CASRLQGTNYGYTF	TGTGCCAGCAGGTTACAGGGGACTAACTATGGCTACACCTTC
TRBV18	TRBJ1-1	-	-	CASSPLWAGEGDTEAFF	TGTGCCAGCTCACCACTATGGGCCGGAGAAGGGGACACTGAAGCTTTCTTT
TRBV6-1	TRBJ2-5	-	TRBD2	CASSVLAGAVQETQYF	TGTGCCAGCAGTGTACTAGCGGGGGCAGTCCAAGAGACCCAGTACTTC
TRBV7-2	TRBJ1-3	-	-	CASSFGGSSGNTIYF	TGTGCCAGCAGCTTTGGAGGGAGCTCTGGAAACACCATATATTTT
TRBV5-8	TRBJ1-1	-	-	CASSPLGVREGTEAFF	TGTGCCAGCAGCCCGCTTGGGGTAAGGGAAGGCACTGAAGCTTTCTTT
TRBV7-9	TRBJ2-3	-	-	CASSPSRATDTQYF	TGTGCCAGCAGTCCCTCAAGGGCCACAGATACGCAGTATTTT
TRBV9	TRBJ1-1	-	-	CASSGELNTEAFF	TGTGCCAGCAGTGGGGAGTTGAACACTGAAGCTTTCTTT
TRBV15	TRBJ2-4	-	TRBD1	CATSRETGGSSKNIQYF	TGTGCCACCAGCAGAGAAACAGGGGGCTCGTCCAAAAACATTCAGTACTTC
TRBV5-4	TRBJ1-2	-	-	CASSLSAGNYGYTF	TGTGCCAGCAGCTTGTCAGCAGGGAACTATGGCTACACCTTC
TRBV19	TRBJ2-3	-	-	CASSITGFSTDTQYF	TGTGCCAGTAGTATAACGGGCTTTAGCACAGATACGCAGTATTTT
TRBV11-2	TRBJ2-7	-	-	CASSLDLAKGGYEQYF	TGTGCCAGCAGCTTAGATTTAGCTAAGGGGGGCTACGAGCAGTACTTC
TRBV15	TRBJ1-5	-	-	CATSRDTRNQPQHF	TGTGCCACCAGCAGAGATACCCGGAATCAGCCCCAGCATTTT
TRBV7-8	TRBJ1-6	-	-	CASSLVGGNSPLHF	TGTGCCAGCAGCTTAGTGGGGGGCAATTCACCCCTCCACTTT
TRBV14	TRBJ1-2	few	-	CASRLRERGYGYTF	TGTGCCAGCAGACTCAGGGAGAGGGGCTATGGCTACACCTTC
TRBV5-4	TRBJ1-4	-	TRBD1	CASSLETGAGKLFF	TGTGCCAGCAGCTTGGAGACAGGGGCCGGAAAACTGTTTTTT
TRBV2	TRBJ1-1	-	-	CASRPGGGTEAFF	TGTGCCAGCAGACCCGGGGGCGGCACTGAAGCTTTCTTT
TRBV11-2	TRBJ2-7	few	-	CASSSRSPSEQYF	TGTGCCAGCAGCTCGCGGTCCCCGAGCGAGCAGTACTTC
TRBV5-4	TRBJ1-1	-	-	CASSPKNPGLNTEAFF	TGTGCCAGCAGCCCTAAAAACCCGGGCCTGAACACTGAAGCTTTCTTT
TRBV7-2	TRBJ2-1	-	-	CASRSSHGSSYNEQFF	TGTGCCAGCAGGTCGTCTCACGGGAGCTCCTACAATGAGCAGTTCTTC
TRBV5-8	TRBJ2-3	-	-	CASSLVGGGTDTQYF	TGTGCCAGCAGCTTGGTCGGGGGTGGGACAGATACGCAGTATTTT
TRBV19	TRBJ2-3	-	TRBD2	CASGLADSTDTQYF	TGTGCCAGTGGACTAGCGGATTCCACAGATACGCAGTATTTT
TRBV19	TRBJ2-3	once	-	CASSMTGRRTDTQYF	TGTGCCAGTAGTATGACTGGCAGACGCACAGATACGCAGTATTTT